The 32 T cell receptor beta chains in this list originate from one sample, sequenced in a study of T cell changes during pregnancy in multiple sclerosis. The data were produced by immunoSEQ multiplex PCR, yet TCRdb's version contains in-frame clones alone and is incomplete. Of about 59,000 clones listed, roughly 94% are singletons. Specimen: CD8+ T cells from peripheral blood mononuclear cells, collected after pregnancy. These receptors all stem from a female donor with multiple sclerosis, enrolled in a pregnancy study.

The V gene is TRBV27, the J gene TRBJ1-5; tentatively, D is TRBD1 (5 bases). CDR1 is MNHEY, CDR2 SMNVEV, per germline (reference sequence). V lost 7 bases and J lost 2, with 12 bases in between. The CDR3 has 14 amino acids. CDR3 amino acids: CASTPGGGNQPQHF. CDR3 coding DNA: TGTGCCAGCACGCCCGGGGGGGGCAATCAGCCCCAGCATTTT.

CDR3 residues: CSVQGGPDRVARAFF. CDR3 coding DNA: TGCAGCGTCCAAGGAGGGCCAGACAGGGTGGCGAGAGCTTTCTTT. This chain connects TRBV29-1 to TRBJ1-1, with 7 bases that match TRBD1. CDR3 length: 15 residues. Germline V gene lookup returns CDR1 SQVTM and CDR2 ANQGSEA. V lost 6 bases to trimming and J lost 10 bases; unmatched junction nucleotides: 20.

Written as DNA, the CDR3 is TGCGCCAGCAGCCAAGAGGAGCAGGGGCTAGTTCAGCCCCAGCATTTT. Encoded protein: CASSQEEQGLVQPQHF. This rearrangement joins TRBV4-1 to TRBJ1-5; tentatively, D is TRBD1 (6 bases). CDR3 size: 16 residues. Looked up from germline, CDR1 is MGHRA and CDR2 is YSYEKL. V dropped 0 bases and J dropped 6 bases, with 15 bases sitting between them.

This chain joins TRBV4-3 and TRBJ2-1; D uncertain. This CDR3 region has 13 residues. CDR1 and CDR2 (germline): LGHNA, YSLEER. Trimming took off 0 bases at V and 6 bases at J, with 6 bases between the two ends. CDR3 nucleotides: TGCGCCAGCAGCCAAGATGGGCCCAATGAGCAGTTCTTC. This translates into CASSQDGPNEQFF.

The chain combines TRBV28 with TRBJ1-1, with D possibly TRBD1 on 6 matching bases. There are 14 residues in the CDR3. The germline CDR1 and CDR2 sequences are MDHEN and SYDVKM. The V end was cut by 5 bases, the J end by 5 bases, with 15 bases between. The CDR3 sequence is CASSLHRERTEAFF. The CDR3 bases are TGTGCCAGCAGTCTCCACAGGGAGAGGACTGAAGCTTTCTTT. Supplemented by reference TRBV28 and TRBJ1-1, the full variable domain reads DVKVTQSSRYLVKRTGEKVFLECVQDMDHENMFWYRQDPGLGLRLIYFSYDVKMKEKGDIPEGYSVSREKKERFSLILESASTNQTSMYLCASSLHRERTEAFFGQGTRLTVV.

This clone was counted a single time. This chain connects TRBV15 to TRBJ2-3; perhaps TRBD1 as D (5 bases). Trimming shortened V by 2 bases and J by 1 base, and 22 bases separated the two germline ends. Per the germline V gene, CDR1 is LNHNV and CDR2 is YYDKDF (reference sequence). The CDR3 length is 19 residues. The CDR3 nucleotides are TGTGCCACCAGCAGACGGACCTATGAAGAAGGGGTTGGCACAGATACGCAGTATTTT. It yields the protein CATSRRTYEEGVGTDTQYF.

The chain links TRBV7-9 to TRBJ2-6; tentative D call: TRBD1 (6 bases). This CDR3 contains 15 residues. Germline V gene sequence: CDR1 SEHNR, CDR2 FQNEAQ (reference sequence). With 2 bases removed from V and 2 bases from J, the gap between germline ends came to 7 bases. CDR3 protein: CASSLWTAGANVLTF. CDR3 DNA: TGTGCCAGCAGCTTATGGACAGCTGGGGCCAACGTCCTGACTTTC.

This clone was observed once. The chain links TRBV6-8 to TRBJ2-5; the match to TRBD1 covers 10 bases. J was trimmed by 3 bases and V by 6 bases; bases with no gene match: 13. The CDR3 runs 17 residues. Germline CDR1 reads MNHGY; CDR2 reads SAAAGT. CDR3 sequence reads: CASRTPRRDRGKETQYF. The CDR3 nucleotides read TGTGCCAGCAGAACACCTCGCCGGGACAGGGGAAAAGAGACCCAGTACTTC.

In its sample, this clone was seen once. This rearrangement joins TRBV7-3 to TRBJ2-1, with TRBD2 matching 8 bases. The CDR3 covers 18 residues. The germline gives CDR1 SGHTA, CDR2 FQGTGA. V lost 5 bases and J lost 0; bases outside the gene matches: 12. CDR3 DNA sequence: TGTGCCAGCAGCCAACCTTCTCGGGGGGGTAGCTCCTACAATGAGCAGTTCTTC. Protein: CASSQPSRGGSSYNEQFF.

The V and J genes are TRBV16 and TRBJ1-1, with TRBD1 identical over 7 bases. The CDR3 runs to 14 residues. Germline V lookup: CDR1 KGHSY, CDR2 FQNENV. V dropped 5 bases and J dropped 1; count of bases not matched to a gene: 4. Here the CDR3 reads CASSAYRGNTEAFF. The CDR3 DNA is TGTGCCAGCAGCGCATACAGGGGGAACACTGAAGCTTTCTTT.

This chain joins TRBV27 and TRBJ2-7; 8 bases align to TRBD1. The CDR3 consists of 14 residues. From germline, CDR1 is MNHEY and CDR2 SMNVEV (reference sequence). The V gene end was trimmed by 6 bases and the J gene end by 3 bases; junction bases not matched to a gene: 7. The CDR3 nucleotides read TGTGCCAGCAGCCAGGGGGCGGGACACTACGAGCAGTACTTC. As protein: CASSQGAGHYEQYF.

This rearrangement joins TRBV28 to TRBJ2-7, with D possibly matching TRBD1 (6 bases). The germline V and J ends were trimmed by 6 bases and 4 bases, with 16 bases remaining between them. CDR1 and CDR2 (germline): MDHEN, SYDVKM. The CDR3 runs 14 residues. The CDR3 spells CASRRQGSDYEQYF. The CDR3 nucleotides read TGTGCCAGCAGGCGTCAGGGGTCTGATTACGAGCAGTACTTC.

This rearrangement joins TRBV13 to TRBJ1-1, with 8 bases lining up with TRBD1. The V gene end was trimmed by 3 bases and the J gene end by 5 bases; junction bases not matched to a gene: 5. Germline-derived CDR1 and CDR2 are PRHDT and FYEKMQ (reference sequence). The CDR3 runs 14 residues. The CDR3 DNA sequence: TGTGCCAGCAGCTTTCGACAGGGGATAACTGAAGCTTTCTTT. It yields the protein CASSFRQGITEAFF.

The chain joins TRBV27 to TRBJ2-1; 10 nucleotides agree with TRBD2. J gave up 5 bases and V 3 bases, and 1 base lay outside the gene matches. CDR3 length: 14 residues. Germline V gene data show CDR1 as MNHEY and CDR2 as SMNVEV (reference sequence). CDR3 nucleotides: TGTGCCAGCAGTTTCCTAGCGGGGGACAATGAGCAGTTCTTC. Translation: CASSFLAGDNEQFF.

The J gene is TRBJ2-5, the V gene TRBV4-1; TRBD2 is a possible D gene (5 bases). Trimming pared 1 base from V and 5 bases from J, leaving 11 bases between. Germline-derived CDR1 and CDR2 are MGHRA and YSYEKL. The CDR3 runs to 14 residues. The CDR3: CASSQVPGFETQYF. The CDR3 coding sequence is TGCGCCAGCAGCCAAGTTCCGGGGTTCGAGACCCAGTACTTC.

The V gene is TRBV4-1, the J gene TRBJ2-1, with 9 bases lining up with TRBD2. Per germline, CDR1 MGHRA and CDR2 YSYEKL. This CDR3 has 15 amino acids. V shed 4 bases, J shed 5 bases, and the junction held 6 bases outside the gene matches. The CDR3 loop is CASSPPGTSNNEQFF. The CDR3 coding sequence is TGCGCCAGCAGCCCTCCCGGGACTAGCAACAATGAGCAGTTCTTC.

The genes are TRBV6-1 and TRBJ2-2; 7 bases agree with TRBD1. The CDR3 is made up of 14 amino acids. With V trimmed by 9 bases and J by 0 bases, 4 bases remained unmatched. Germline V gives CDR1 MNHNS, CDR2 SASEGT. The CDR3 loop reads CASPGQPNTGELFF. DNA of the CDR3: TGTGCCAGTCCGGGACAGCCGAACACCGGGGAGCTGTTTTTT.

The chain uses TRBV11-2 and TRBJ2-5; 8 bases are shared with TRBD2. This CDR3 has 15 residues. V was pared by 5 bases and J by 3 bases, with 8 bases of the junction left unmatched. The V gene's germline CDR1 is SGHAT and CDR2 FQNNGV. As DNA, the CDR3 is TGTGCCAGCAGCCCACCGGGACTAGACAAAGAGACCCAGTACTTC. Amino acids: CASSPPGLDKETQYF.

DNA for the CDR3: TGTGCCAGCAGTCCAAGGACAGGGGGAACCGGGGAGCTGTTTTTT. Encoded protein: CASSPRTGGTGELFF. V and J are TRBV27 and TRBJ2-2, with TRBD1 matching 10 bases. The CDR3 totals 15 residues. V dropped 5 bases and J dropped 5; count of bases not matched to a gene: 5. The germline gives CDR1 MNHEY, CDR2 SMNVEV (reference sequence).

This clone came up once. The genes are TRBV28 and TRBJ2-7, with 11 bases matching TRBD2. J was trimmed by 2 bases and V by 6 bases; bases with no gene match: 9. Germline V gene data show CDR1 as MDHEN and CDR2 as SYDVKM. The CDR3 is 16 residues long. The CDR3 spells CASRPLGGLAAYEQYF. In DNA form, the CDR3 reads TGTGCCAGCAGACCCCTTGGGGGACTAGCGGCCTACGAGCAGTACTTC.

The CDR3 coding sequence is TGTGCTAGTGGTTTGGTACATGACAGGGGGATGGGAGAGTCGGAAAACATTCAGTACTTC. This sequence encodes CASGLVHDRGMGESENIQYF. V gene TRBV12-5 combines with J gene TRBJ2-4, with 9 bases aligning to TRBD1. J was trimmed by 5 bases and V by 0 bases; bases with no gene match: 17. This CDR3 is built from 20 residues. CDR1 and CDR2 (germline): LGHNT, FRNRAP.

This clone was counted a single time. This chain uses TRBV15 with TRBJ2-3; D perhaps matches TRBD2 (5 bases). The CDR3 spans 14 residues. Trimming took off 6 bases at V and 6 bases at J, with 16 bases between the two ends. Germline CDR1 reads LNHNV; CDR2 reads YYDKDF (reference sequence). The CDR3: CATRSPSGPDTQYF. CDR3 bases: TGTGCCACCAGAAGTCCCAGCGGACCGGATACGCAGTATTTT.

The J gene is TRBJ1-3, the V gene TRBV28, with 9 bases fitting TRBD1. The germline V gene has CDR1 MDHEN and CDR2 SYDVKM. J gave up 0 bases and V 5 bases, and 11 bases lay outside the gene matches. The CDR3 sequence is 18 residues long. The CDR3 DNA follows: TGTGCCAGCAGTATACCGGGACAGGGCTCCTACTCTGGAAACACCATATATTTT. This gives the protein CASSIPGQGSYSGNTIYF. Combining the CDR3 with reference TRBV28 and TRBJ1-3 gives the whole variable domain DVKVTQSSRYLVKRTGEKVFLECVQDMDHENMFWYRQDPGLGLRLIYFSYDVKMKEKGDIPEGYSVSREKKERFSLILESASTNQTSMYLCASSIPGQGSYSGNTIYFGEGSWLTVV.

The chain carries TRBV7-6 and TRBJ2-1; D remains ambiguous. The germline V gene encodes CDR1 SGHVS and CDR2 FNYEAQ. The ends were cut back, 1 base at V and 3 bases at J, with 10 bases in the middle. The CDR3 runs to 15 residues. CDR3 coding DNA: TGTGCCAGCAGCTTAGAATCAGATGACTACAATGAGCAGTTCTTC. This encodes CASSLESDDYNEQFF.

The CDR3 loop reads CASSLGGGGVDEQYF. CDR3 sequence (DNA): TGTGCCAGCAGCTTGGGCGGAGGAGGTGTGGACGAGCAGTACTTC. The rearrangement uses TRBV5-4 and TRBJ2-7, with D possibly matching TRBD2 (5 bases). This CDR3 has 15 residues. Germline V gene lookup returns CDR1 SGHNT and CDR2 YYREEE (reference sequence). Trimming left V 0 bases short and J 5 bases short, with 15 bases between.

In this sample, this clone turned up once. The CDR3 nucleotides read TGCAGTGGGGGGGGAAGCGGCGAGCAGTTCTTC. It encodes CSGGGSGEQFF. The J gene is TRBJ2-1, the V gene TRBV20-1; 7 bases match TRBD2. This CDR3 has 11 amino acids. CDR1 and CDR2 (germline): DFQATT, SNEGSKA (reference sequence). J was trimmed by 10 bases and V by 7 bases; bases with no gene match: 7.

The gene calls are TRBV4-1 and TRBJ1-2; tentatively, D is TRBD1 (5 bases). Per germline, CDR1 MGHRA and CDR2 YSYEKL. V lost 3 bases to trimming and J lost 8 bases, with 10 bases between them. This CDR3 contains 12 residues. This chain's CDR3 is CASSQGGGGYTF. The CDR3 DNA reads as TGCGCCAGCAGCCAGGGGGGAGGCGGCTACACCTTC.

The V and J genes are TRBV11-2 and TRBJ1-1; D is perhaps TRBD1 (6 bases). The V gene lost 1 base and the J gene lost 4 bases, with 10 bases spanning the gap. In germline, CDR1 is SGHAT, CDR2 FQNNGV. CDR3 size: 14 residues. Here the CDR3 reads CASSLAGGGTEAFF. In DNA form, the CDR3 reads TGTGCCAGCAGCTTAGCTGGGGGCGGCACTGAAGCTTTCTTT. The entire variable domain, with the rest obtained from reference TRBV11-2 and TRBJ1-1, is as follows: EAGVAQSPRYKIIEKRQSVAFWCNPISGHATLYWYQQILGQGPKLLIQFQNNGVVDDSQLPKDRFSAERLKGVDSTLKIQPAKLEDSAVYLCASSLAGGGTEAFFGQGTRLTVV.

The chain combines TRBV5-1 with TRBJ2-3; 16 nucleotides line up with TRBD2. Unmatched junction bases numbered 10, after V lost 0 bases and J lost 6 bases. This CDR3 contains 19 residues. Germline CDR1 SGHRS, CDR2 YFSETQ. The DNA for the CDR3 is TGCGCCAGCAGCTTGGTGGGACTAGCGGGAGGGCGGTTTGAGGATACGCAGTATTTT. Translation: CASSLVGLAGGRFEDTQYF.

The chain has TRBV19 and TRBJ1-1; D uncertain. V was cut by 1 base and J by 2 bases, with 5 bases left in between. The CDR3 length is 13 residues. The germline CDR1 and CDR2 sequences are LNHDA and SQIVND (reference sequence). This CDR3 reads CASSIGSNTEAFF. The DNA for the CDR3 is TGTGCCAGTAGTATAGGGAGTAACACTGAAGCTTTCTTT.

V and J are TRBV4-2 and TRBJ2-1, with 13 bases aligning to TRBD2. V trimming: 1 base; J trimming: 8 bases; junction bases outside the gene matches: 2. This CDR3 has 15 residues. Germline CDR1 LGHNA, CDR2 YNFKEQ. The CDR3 spells CASSQAGLAGDEQFF. CDR3 nucleotide sequence: TGTGCCAGCAGCCAAGCTGGACTAGCGGGAGATGAGCAGTTCTTC.

This clone was observed once. The rearrangement uses TRBV27 and TRBJ1-2, with TRBD1 identical over 9 bases. Per the germline V gene, CDR1 is MNHEY and CDR2 is SMNVEV (reference sequence). This CDR3 region has 13 residues. With V trimmed by 6 bases and J by 6 bases, 5 bases remained unmatched. CDR3 sequence reads: CASRDRGIDGYTF. The CDR3 DNA reads as TGTGCCAGCAGGGACAGGGGAATCGATGGCTACACCTTC.